The next 2 T cell receptor beta chains were all read from a single sample in a study of spatial heterogeneity in lung cancer. Study results and limitations: The study found that expanded intratumoral alpha and beta TCR counts tracked tumor mutation counts.

The time point here: sample taken at primary tumor resection. These receptors lack a known antigen. Each CDR3 protein gets one entry after TCRdb re-called the 5' RACE reads with MiXCR. Of around 4,900 distinct CDR3 sequences listed, roughly an eighth were seen once; the top ten hold approximately 28%. Sequences were derived from lung tumor tissue, sampled at surgery. The receptors originated from a male donor with early-stage non-small cell lung cancer.

By sample share, this clonotype is medium-sized (0.01 to 0.1%). This chain links TRBV29-1 with TRBJ2-7, with 12 bases lining up with TRBD2. The CDR3 is 14 amino acids. Germline V CDR1 and CDR2: SQVTM, ANQGSEA. The ends lost 7 bases at V and 6 bases at J; junction bases unmatched: 10. CDR3 loop: CSDYRLAGVGEQYF. CDR3 DNA sequence: TGCAGCGACTATCGACTAGCGGGAGTAGGCGAGCAGTACTTC.

By sample fraction, this clonotype is medium-sized. The chain joins TRBV12-3 or TRBV12-4 to TRBJ2-1; 7 nucleotides align to TRBD2. J was trimmed by 0 bases and V by 3 bases; bases with no gene match: 2. The CDR3 length is 15 residues. The CDR3 is CASSLRGSSYNEQFF. The CDR3 DNA reads TGTGCCAGCAGTTTGCGGGGGAGCTCCTACAATGAGCAGTTCTTC.